These 19 T cell receptor beta chains were all obtained from the same sample, sequenced in a study of shared clonotypes between healthy human individuals. The protocol was immunoSEQ multiplex PCR, while the TCRdb copy is restricted to in-frame clones and leaves out a portion. The sample carries millions of clones, over 85% recorded once. What was sequenced was naive CD4+ T cells sorted from blood. Regarding subset: CD45RA+ positively selected. The receptors derive from a man between 18 and 35 years old in good health.

V is TRBV11-2 and J is TRBJ1-6; the D is unclear. Germline CDR1 and CDR2: SGHAT and FQNNGV. The CDR3 loop spans 18 amino acids. V was shortened by 10 bases and J by 7 bases, with 29 bases between the two germline ends. The CDR3 is CATTPLDQPMIRNSPLHF. The CDR3 DNA sequence: TGTGCCACCACCCCCTTAGACCAACCTATGATCCGAAATTCACCCCTCCACTTT.

The rearrangement joins TRBV18 to TRBJ1-1; D possibly corresponds to TRBD1 (5 bases). This CDR3 has 13 amino acids. The V gene's germline CDR1 is KGHSH and CDR2 LQKENI. V was cut by 6 bases and J by 5 bases, with 13 bases left in between. The CDR3 spells CASSHGGSTEAFF. DNA for the CDR3: TGTGCCAGCTCCCACGGGGGTTCGACTGAAGCTTTCTTT.

J is TRBJ2-7 and V is TRBV2; TRBD1 aligns across 8 bases. The germline V gene has CDR1 SNHLY and CDR2 FYNNEI. V shed 5 bases and J 5 bases; nucleotides not matched to a gene: 5. The CDR3 totals 13 residues. CDR3 sequence (DNA): TGTGCCAGCAGTCAGGGGGCCGTCCACGAGCAGTACTTC. It codes for CASSQGAVHEQYF.

This chain connects TRBV18 to TRBJ2-7, with TRBD2 identical over 14 bases. The CDR3 loop spans 16 amino acids. J was trimmed by 4 bases and V by 0 bases; bases with no gene match: 2. CDR1 is KGHSH, CDR2 LQKENI, per germline. CDR3 region: CASSPPRLAGGYEQYF. The CDR3 DNA reads as TGTGCCAGCTCACCACCGCGACTAGCGGGAGGGTACGAGCAGTACTTC.

This clone was detected once. The rearrangement uses TRBV5-1 and TRBJ2-5; D tentatively reads TRBD1 or TRBD2 (5 bases each). This CDR3 is built from 16 residues. V shed 0 bases and J shed 2 bases, with 14 bases lying between them. The germline CDR1 and CDR2 sequences are SGHRS and YFSETQ. CDR3 residues: CASSLGGSVLQETQYF. The CDR3 bases are TGCGCCAGCAGCTTGGGGGGGAGTGTCCTACAAGAGACCCAGTACTTC.

This sequence joins TRBV10-1 and TRBJ2-1, with D maybe TRBD2 (5 bases). The V gene lost 0 bases and the J gene lost 8 bases, with 17 bases spanning the gap. The CDR3 has 16 amino acids. The germline V gene has CDR1 WNHNN and CDR2 SYGVQD (reference sequence). The chain's CDR3 is CASSESWSVGSHEQFF. The CDR3 DNA follows: TGCGCCAGCAGTGAGTCGTGGTCCGTTGGGAGTCATGAGCAGTTCTTC.

In DNA form, the CDR3 reads TGTGCCAGCAGTTGGGGACAGGGGAGCAATCAGCCCCAGCATTTT. It specifies CASSWGQGSNQPQHF. The chain joins TRBV6-5 to TRBJ1-5, with 10 nucleotides matching TRBD1. The CDR3 has 15 residues. The germline V gene encodes CDR1 MNHEY and CDR2 SVGAGI. Trimming removed 4 bases from V and 1 base from J; junction bases left unmatched: 1.

V and J are TRBV19 and TRBJ1-4; 8 bases are shared with TRBD1. The CDR3 is made up of 15 amino acids. V dropped 6 bases and J dropped 2; count of bases not matched to a gene: 5. Germline V gene data show CDR1 as LNHDA and CDR2 as SQIVND (reference sequence). The CDR3 reads CASSSGGVTNEKLFF. The CDR3 DNA sequence: TGTGCCAGTAGCTCAGGGGGCGTGACTAATGAAAAACTGTTTTTT.

The rearrangement links TRBV18 to TRBJ1-6; 8 bases are a match to TRBD1. CDR1 is KGHSH, CDR2 LQKENI, per germline. The CDR3 runs 20 residues. J gave up 0 bases and V 1 base, and 11 bases lay outside the gene matches. The CDR3 region is CASSPLGQGGQSSYNSPLHF. CDR3 nucleotide sequence: TGTGCCAGCTCACCACTCGGACAGGGAGGCCAGAGCTCCTATAATTCACCCCTCCACTTT. Full variable domain (rest looked up from reference TRBV18 and TRBJ1-6): NAGVMQNPRHLVRRRGQEARLRCSPMKGHSHVYWYRQLPEEGLKFMVYLQKENIIDESGMPKERFSAEFPKEGPSILRIQQVVRGDSAAYFCASSPLGQGGQSSYNSPLHFGNGTRLTVT.

This clone was seen a handful of times. Additional DNA sequences in this sample encode the identical CDR3. The chain combines TRBV18 with TRBJ1-1; D unclear. The germline gives CDR1 KGHSH, CDR2 LQKENI. Deletions cut 3 bases from V and 1 base from J, with 9 bases between. The CDR3 is 14 residues long. The CDR3 coding sequence is TGTGCCAGCTCACCTTTAGACACGAACACTGAAGCTTTCTTT. The encoded protein is CASSPLDTNTEAFF.

This clone has just one count. The rearrangement links TRBV19 to TRBJ1-1; D uncertain. V gave up 5 bases and J gave up 1 base, with 17 bases separating them. The CDR3 has 16 residues. The germline gives CDR1 LNHDA, CDR2 SQIVND (reference sequence). The CDR3 DNA sequence: TGTGCCAGTAGTCCCCTTTGGGGATTGTGGAACACTGAAGCTTTCTTT. This codes for CASSPLWGLWNTEAFF.

V gene TRBV7-2 combines with J gene TRBJ1-2; 7 bases align to TRBD1. The CDR3 totals 17 residues. After removal of 5 bases from V and 4 bases from J, the junction contained 16 bases not matched to a gene. In germline, CDR1 is SGHTA, CDR2 FQGNSA. This chain's CDR3 is CASSQRGGGRSSYGYTF. The DNA for the CDR3 is TGTGCCAGCAGCCAGAGGGGAGGGGGCCGCTCGAGCTATGGCTACACCTTC.

The DNA of the CDR3 is TGTGCCAGCAGCCCCCCCAGAGAGAACACTGAAGCTTTCTTT. Protein: CASSPPRENTEAFF. V is TRBV7-2 and J is TRBJ1-1; D not certain. In germline, CDR1 is SGHTA, CDR2 FQGNSA. This CDR3 contains 14 residues. V lost 5 bases and J lost 1, with 11 bases in between. Variable domain in full (rest from reference TRBV7-2 and TRBJ1-1): GAGVSQSPSNKVTEKGKDVELRCDPISGHTALYWYRQSLGQGLEFLIYFQGNSAPDKSGLPSDRFSAERTGGSVSTLTIQRTQQEDSAVYLCASSPPRENTEAFFGQGTRLTVV.

The chain's CDR3 is CSVQVDNEQFF. The CDR3 DNA follows: TGCAGCGTGCAGGTCGACAATGAGCAGTTCTTC. The chain links TRBV29-1 to TRBJ2-1; no clear D gene. Deletions cut 6 bases from V and 5 bases from J, with 8 bases between. The CDR3 is 11 amino acids. The V gene's germline CDR1 is SQVTM and CDR2 ANQGSEA.

There are a few counts of this clone. This specimen includes other DNA sequences encoding the same CDR3. The rearrangement uses TRBV5-1 and TRBJ2-5; 11 nucleotides align to TRBD1. This CDR3 has 14 amino acids. The germline V gene encodes CDR1 SGHRS and CDR2 YFSETQ. V was pared by 4 bases and J by 4 bases, with 3 bases of the junction left unmatched. CDR3 sequence (DNA): TGCGCCAGCAGCCTAGGACAGGGGGCAGAGACCCAGTACTTC. It encodes CASSLGQGAETQYF.

This clone was counted only a few times. This rearrangement joins TRBV2 to TRBJ1-5; TRBD1 matches 7 bases. The V segment lost 2 bases and the J segment 7 bases; nucleotides outside the gene matches: 5. The CDR3 is 14 amino acids. Germline V gene data show CDR1 as SNHLY and CDR2 as FYNNEI. In DNA form, the CDR3 reads TGTGCCAGCAGTGAATTAGGGGGCTACCAGCCCCAGCATTTT. This encodes CASSELGGYQPQHF.

V and J are TRBV11-3 and TRBJ2-1, with D perhaps matching TRBD1 (5 bases). Germline V gene lookup returns CDR1 SGHNT and CDR2 YENEEA. The CDR3 extends over 14 amino acids. Trimming left V 0 bases short and J 3 bases short, with 6 bases between. CDR3 sequence: CASSLDQGYNEQFF. CDR3 nucleotide sequence: TGTGCCAGCAGCTTAGATCAGGGCTACAATGAGCAGTTCTTC.

The chain uses TRBV28 and TRBJ2-3, with 13 bases identical to TRBD2. With V trimmed by 5 bases and J by 3 bases, 14 bases remained unmatched. This CDR3 comprises 19 residues. Per the germline V gene, CDR1 is MDHEN and CDR2 is SYDVKM. The CDR3 DNA sequence: TGTGCCAGCAGTCCTTTTACTAGCGGGAGGGTGGGGAGAACAGATACGCAGTATTTT. It codes for CASSPFTSGRVGRTDTQYF.

The chain combines TRBV5-8 with TRBJ2-5; D is possibly TRBD2 (6 bases). V lost 0 bases, J lost 2 bases, and 11 bases lay in between. CDR1 is SGHTS and CDR2 is YDEGEE in the germline V gene. The CDR3 runs 15 residues. This CDR3 is CASSLERAAQETQYF. CDR3 bases: TGTGCCAGCAGCTTGGAGCGGGCCGCACAAGAGACCCAGTACTTC.